Below are 6 T cell receptor beta chains sequenced from a single sample in a study of regulatory T cells in long-lasting Graves disease. Indicated time point: persistent/refractory GD, antithyroid drugs over 5 years with positive TRAb. Extracted RNA from PBMCs served as the source of the TCR library. The TCR beta library used iRepertoire HTBI primers with Arm-PCR amplification of CDR3. TCRdb reanalysed the multiplex PCR reads using MiXCR and keeps one entry per CDR3 protein. The sample has about half a million distinct CDR3 sequences, approximately 23% seen once; the top ten hold around 14%. This specimen consisted of peripheral blood mononuclear cells (PBMCs), obtained when the disease was refractory, from a patient treated with antithyroid drugs. The receptor source for this set is a female donor with Graves disease.

The gene calls are TRBV5-1 and TRBJ1-3, with a possible D match to TRBD1 (5 bases). CDR1 is SGHRS, CDR2 YFSETQ, per germline. This CDR3 is 15 amino acids long. Trimming shortened V by 2 bases and J by 2 bases, and 11 bases separated the two germline ends. DNA for the CDR3: TGCGCCAGCAGCTTATTTTCGGGGGCTGGAAACACCATATATTTT. It yields the protein CASSLFSGAGNTIYF.

This clonotype was counted ten times or more. The V gene is TRBV20-1, the J gene TRBJ1-2, with 11 bases identical to TRBD1. This CDR3 has 14 amino acids. V shed 5 bases, J shed 6 bases, and the junction held 8 bases outside the gene matches. Germline values: CDR1 DFQATT, CDR2 SNEGSKA (reference sequence). CDR3 coding DNA: TGCAGTGCTCCGCGCGGGACAGGGGGGGATGGCTACACCTTC. Encoded protein: CSAPRGTGGDGYTF.

In this sample, this clonotype turned up many times. The rearrangement uses TRBV11-2 and TRBJ1-1, with D tentatively TRBD1 (5 bases). V dropped 1 base and J dropped 0 bases, with 9 bases sitting between them. This CDR3 spans 15 amino acids. The germline CDR1 and CDR2 sequences are SGHAT and FQNNGV. As DNA, the CDR3 is TGTGCCAGCAGCTTAGTGGGGGGGGTGAACACTGAAGCTTTCTTT. It specifies CASSLVGGVNTEAFF.

This clonotype was observed a handful of times. The CDR3 region is CASSLVNNEQYF. CDR3 in DNA: TGTGCCAGCAGCTTAGTAAATAACGAGCAGTACTTC. The rearrangement links TRBV11-3 to TRBJ2-7; D gene uncertain. The CDR3 is 12 amino acids. Germline lookup yields CDR1 SGHNT and CDR2 YENEEA. Trimming removed 1 base from V and 5 bases from J, with 6 bases in between.

This clonotype was recorded many times. The V call is TRBV12-3 or TRBV12-4, the J call TRBJ2-7; TRBD1 might be the D (6 bases). The ends were cut back, 5 bases at V and 2 bases at J, with 16 bases in the middle. The CDR3 is 15 amino acids. The CDR3 nucleotides are TGTGCCAGCAGTCCTACCGGGACACCCGCCTACGAGCAGTACTTC. Translation gives CASSPTGTPAYEQYF.

The sample holds a few counts of this clonotype. An end of the junction differs from the germline gene, which may be a read error. This chain links TRBV5-5 with TRBJ1-2; the D is unclear. Germline V gives CDR1 SGHKS, CDR2 YYEKEE (reference sequence). There are 13 residues in the CDR3. The CDR3 here is CVSSSAQGDGYTF. In DNA, the CDR3 is TGTGTCAGCAGCTCCGCTCAAGGTGACGGCTACACCTTC.